The 2 T cell receptor beta chains below were found in one sample sequenced in a study of T-cell memory formation after mild COVID-19. TCRdb recomputed calls from the 5' RACE reads with MiXCR, one row per CDR3 protein. The table lists about 190,000 distinct CDR3 sequences, around 17% of them singletons, with approximately 2.4% in the top ten. The sequenced sample was PBMCs or a T cell subset sorted from them (not recorded which). The receptors derive from an adult woman who had mild COVID-19 (a few samples of this study predate the infection). Cell type and time point are not known.

V is TRBV29-1 and J is TRBJ1-1; possibly TRBD1 for D (6 bases). Trimming pared 7 bases from V and 10 bases from J, leaving 22 bases between. This CDR3 comprises 13 residues. CDR1 is SQVTM, CDR2 ANQGSEA, per germline. The CDR3 sequence: CSATFDRKRGAFF. The CDR3, as DNA: TGCAGCGCGACCTTCGACAGGAAACGAGGAGCTTTCTTT.

The V gene is TRBV14, the J gene TRBJ2-1; TRBD2 is a possible D gene (5 bases). This CDR3 has 14 residues. The V end lost 2 bases, the J end lost 10 bases, and 15 bases lay between the germline ends. CDR1 is SGHDN, CDR2 FVKESK, per germline. CDR3 amino acids: CASSQMGSGGEQFF. The CDR3 nucleotides are TGTGCCAGCAGCCAAATGGGGAGCGGCGGCGAGCAGTTCTTC.